This passage covers 23 T cell receptor beta chains from one sample sequenced in a study of response to subunit inactivated influenza vaccine. TCRdb analysed the RT-PCR reads with MiXCR anew, one entry per CDR3 protein. The sample gives approximately 200,000 distinct CDR3 sequences, around 14% of which show up once; roughly 26% is in the top ten. The source was CD8+ T cells sorted from PBMCs, collected roughly 5 days after vaccination. These TCRs come from a man between 45 and 60 years old who received an inactivated influenza vaccine.

This clonotype was seen a handful of times. The chain links TRBV11-1 to TRBJ2-7, with D hard to call. Germline CDR1 reads SGHAT; CDR2 reads FQDESV (reference sequence). The CDR3 totals 14 residues. Deletions cut 2 bases from V and 2 bases from J, with 10 bases between. The DNA for the CDR3 is TGTGCCAGCAGCTTACGTCCAAGCCCCTACGAGCAGTACTTC. Translating gives CASSLRPSPYEQYF.

J is TRBJ2-2 and V is TRBV27; D call uncertain. This CDR3 is 15 amino acids long. Deletions cut 2 bases from V and 4 bases from J, with 11 bases between. CDR1 MNHEY and CDR2 SMNVEV come from the germline V gene (reference sequence). The CDR3 loop reads CASSLDFRATGELFF. DNA of the CDR3: TGTGCCAGCAGTTTAGATTTTAGGGCCACCGGGGAGCTGTTTTTT.

The rearrangement links TRBV15 to TRBJ2-6, with D tentatively TRBD1 (6 bases). The CDR3 covers 14 residues. Trimming removed 3 bases at V and 12 bases at J, with 15 bases between. Germline values: CDR1 LNHNV, CDR2 YYDKDF (reference sequence). CDR3 in amino acids: CATSRTGRSLVLTF. The CDR3 DNA is TGTGCCACCAGCAGGACAGGCCGTTCCCTCGTCCTGACTTTC.

This clonotype was seen more than once but under ten times. The chain couples TRBV6-1 to TRBJ2-3, with 8 bases lining up with TRBD1. This CDR3 region has 15 residues. Germline loops: CDR1 MNHNS, CDR2 SASEGT. V shed 5 bases, J shed 0 bases, and the junction held 4 bases outside the gene matches. For the CDR3, the DNA is TGTGCCAGCAGTAAGGGACAGGCTAGCACAGATACGCAGTATTTT. Translation gives CASSKGQASTDTQYF.

This chain joins TRBV12-3 or TRBV12-4 and TRBJ2-1, with TRBD2 as a possible D gene (5 bases). V was cut by 6 bases and J by 7 bases, with 19 bases left in between. CDR3 size: 15 residues. The CDR3 here is CASSPRPPGGNEQFF. CDR3 in DNA: TGTGCCAGCAGCCCCAGGCCGCCGGGCGGGAATGAGCAGTTCTTC.

This clonotype was seen ten or more times. The chain couples TRBV5-5 to TRBJ2-1, with TRBD1 matching 8 bases. The CDR3 spans 16 residues. CDR1 SGHKS and CDR2 YYEKEE come from the germline V gene (reference sequence). Unmatched junction bases numbered 10, after V lost 0 bases and J lost 8 bases. The CDR3 DNA sequence: TGTGCCAGCAGCTTGGAAATCCGGGACAGGAGGGATGAGCAGTTCTTC. Encoded protein: CASSLEIRDRRDEQFF.

The chain has TRBV11-1 and TRBJ2-3; TRBD2 agrees at 16 bases. The CDR3 has 18 residues. After removal of 4 bases from V and 4 bases from J, the junction contained 8 bases not matched to a gene. CDR1 is SGHAT and CDR2 is FQDESV in the germline V gene (reference sequence). The CDR3 region is CASSSGTSGRVGADTQYF. In nucleotides, the CDR3 is TGTGCCAGCAGCTCCGGGACTAGCGGGAGGGTTGGCGCAGATACGCAGTATTTT.

The V gene is TRBV6-2 or TRBV6-3, the J gene TRBJ2-1, with 8 bases fitting TRBD1. Germline CDR1 is MNHEY and CDR2 is SVGEGT. J gave up 8 bases and V 4 bases, and 7 bases lay outside the gene matches. The CDR3 covers 14 residues. The DNA of the CDR3 is TGTGCCAGCAGTTCCGGACAGGGCCTCGATGAGCAGTTCTTC. Residues: CASSSGQGLDEQFF.

On this clonotype itself: At one end, the junction sequence differs from germline, possibly due to a read error. The V call is TRBV7-3, the J call TRBJ2-1; D is undetermined. The CDR3 loop spans 15 amino acids. From germline, CDR1 is SGHTA and CDR2 FQGTGA. CDR3 coding DNA: TGTGCCAGCAGCGAAGCACCAAGCTCCTACAACGAGCAGTTCTTC. Amino acid sequence: CASSEAPSSYNEQFF.

This clonotype was counted many times. The rearrangement uses TRBV9 and TRBJ1-2; D call uncertain. Germline V gene data show CDR1 as SGDLS and CDR2 as YYNGEE. The CDR3 covers 16 residues. V lost 0 bases and J 2 bases, leaving 14 bases between the germline ends. The CDR3 is CASSVAPKGSNYGYTF. The CDR3 DNA reads as TGTGCCAGCAGCGTAGCCCCTAAGGGAAGCAACTATGGCTACACCTTC.

This clonotype was picked up a small number of times. The rearrangement joins TRBV7-9 to TRBJ2-7; 10 positions match TRBD2. Germline CDR1 is SEHNR and CDR2 is FQNEAQ (reference sequence). This CDR3 spans 15 amino acids. With 5 bases clipped from V and 0 bases from J, the junction kept 4 bases outside the gene matches. The CDR3, as DNA: TGTGCCAGCAGCCCCGGGACTAGCGCCTCCTACGAGCAGTACTTC. This translates into CASSPGTSASYEQYF.

This clonotype has more than one count but fewer than ten. The V gene is TRBV11-2, the J gene TRBJ2-3; no reliable D call. V lost 5 bases and J lost 0, with 9 bases in between. CDR1 SGHAT and CDR2 FQNNGV come from the germline V gene. The CDR3 runs 14 residues. CDR3 nucleotide sequence: TGTGCCAGCAGCCCCTGGGGTAGCACAGATACGCAGTATTTT. Translation gives CASSPWGSTDTQYF.

This clonotype has a handful of counts. This chain uses TRBV4-2 with TRBJ1-2; the D gene is possibly TRBD1 (6 bases). V gave up 4 bases and J gave up 1 base, with 16 bases separating them. CDR3 size: 16 residues. The germline CDR1 and CDR2 sequences are LGHNA and YNFKEQ. Here the CDR3 reads CASSPKGQGFNYGYTF. As DNA, the CDR3 is TGTGCCAGCAGCCCGAAAGGGCAGGGGTTTAACTATGGCTACACCTTC.

In its sample, this clonotype was seen a few times. The rearrangement joins TRBV12-3 or TRBV12-4 to TRBJ2-7; no firm D call. V dropped 5 bases and J dropped 1 base, with 6 bases sitting between them. The CDR3 covers 12 residues. The CDR3 spells CASSHGSYEQYF. Written as DNA, the CDR3 is TGTGCCAGCAGTCACGGGTCCTACGAGCAGTACTTC.

This clonotype was counted between two and nine times. This chain joins TRBV28 and TRBJ2-3; D perhaps matches TRBD2 (6 bases). This CDR3 is 15 amino acids long. Trimming pared 3 bases from V and 3 bases from J, leaving 13 bases between. Germline V gene data show CDR1 as MDHEN and CDR2 as SYDVKM. The CDR3 DNA sequence: TGTGCCAGCAGTTTGCTTGGGACTCATACAGATACGCAGTATTTT. Protein sequence: CASSLLGTHTDTQYF.

There are a few counts of this clonotype. The chain couples TRBV30 to TRBJ2-1; 7 bases fit TRBD2. This CDR3 is built from 13 residues. From germline, CDR1 is GTSNPN and CDR2 SVGIG (reference sequence). With 3 bases clipped from V and 3 bases from J, the junction kept 2 bases outside the gene matches. The CDR3 loop reads CAWRGLYYNEQFF. In DNA form, the CDR3 reads TGTGCCTGGAGGGGACTATACTACAATGAGCAGTTCTTC. Based on the CDR3 plus reference TRBV30 and TRBJ2-1, the full variable domain is SQTIHQWPATLVQPVGSPLSLECTVEGTSNPNLYWYRQAAGRGLQLLFYSVGIGQISSEVPQNLSASRPQDRQFILSSKKLLLSDSGFYLCAWRGLYYNEQFFGPGTRLTVL.

The chain carries TRBV20-1 and TRBJ2-1; D possibly matches TRBD1 or TRBD2 (5 bases each). This CDR3 comprises 13 residues. Trimming pared 5 bases from V and 7 bases from J, leaving 15 bases between. Per the germline V gene, CDR1 is DFQATT and CDR2 is SNEGSKA (reference sequence). DNA for the CDR3: TGCAGTGCTCAGCTCTGGGGGATTAATGAGCAGTTCTTC. This encodes CSAQLWGINEQFF.

This chain uses TRBV6-5 with TRBJ2-1, with no clear D. This CDR3 has 14 residues. The germline CDR1 and CDR2 sequences are MNHEY and SVGAGI. Trimming stripped 0 bases from V and 12 bases from J, with 15 bases between. CDR3 sequence (DNA): TGTGCCAGCAGTTACTCGACATTAGCTGAAGGGCAGTTCTTC. Residues: CASSYSTLAEGQFF.

This rearrangement joins TRBV7-9 to TRBJ2-2, with D maybe TRBD1 (5 bases). Deletions cut 2 bases from V and 2 bases from J, with 15 bases between. The CDR3 length is 17 residues. Germline-derived CDR1 and CDR2 are SEHNR and FQNEAQ (reference sequence). This chain's CDR3 is CASSLFVGRGNTGELFF. The DNA of the CDR3 is TGTGCCAGCAGCTTATTTGTCGGTAGGGGAAACACCGGGGAGCTGTTTTTT.

This clonotype has a handful of counts. The genes are TRBV15 and TRBJ2-7, with D possibly being TRBD2 (7 bases). CDR1 is LNHNV, CDR2 YYDKDF, per germline (reference sequence). V gave up 1 base and J gave up 5 bases, with 15 bases separating them. The CDR3 has 15 residues. This CDR3 reads CATSRVRGGADEQYF. CDR3 nucleotides: TGTGCCACCAGCAGAGTTAGGGGGGGGGCCGACGAGCAGTACTTC.

This clonotype was detected only a few times. The rearrangement joins TRBV29-1 to TRBJ1-1; the D gene is possibly TRBD1 (6 bases). The germline CDR1 and CDR2 sequences are SQVTM and ANQGSEA. With 1 base removed from V and 1 base from J, the gap between germline ends came to 16 bases. There are 16 residues in the CDR3. In DNA form, the CDR3 reads TGCAGCGTTGAAGCTGTTCAGGGGCGCGGGAACACTGAAGCTTTCTTT. This gives the protein CSVEAVQGRGNTEAFF.

The chain joins TRBV4-3 to TRBJ1-5; 9 nucleotides align to TRBD1. V was pared by 0 bases and J by 7 bases, with 7 bases of the junction left unmatched. Germline V CDR1 and CDR2: LGHNA, YSLEER. The CDR3 length is 16 residues. CDR3 protein: CASSQDLQGAKQPQHF. The CDR3 nucleotides read TGCGCCAGCAGCCAAGATCTACAGGGGGCTAAGCAGCCCCAGCATTTT.

In this sample, this clonotype turned up a few times. This sequence joins TRBV3-1 and TRBJ2-7; 7 bases are a match to TRBD1. The junction had 11 bases not matched to a gene; V was cut back by 5 bases and J by 7 bases. CDR3 size: 14 residues. Per the germline V gene, CDR1 is LGHDT and CDR2 is YNNKEL (reference sequence). The CDR3 region has the DNA TGTGCCAGCAGCGCCCACAGGGGAACCGCTGAGCAGTACTTC. As protein: CASSAHRGTAEQYF.